This is a list of T cell receptor beta chains from one sample in a study of cytotoxic CD8 clonotypes in ibrutinib-treated CLL. Sequencing was performed with immunoSEQ multiplex PCR; in TCRdb, only in-frame clones are kept and a portion is missing. There are about 76,000 clones in the sample; around 83% occur only once, and about 5.8% lies in the top ten. The sample here was PBMCs, taken before ibrutinib treatment. Receptor source: a human donor with chronic lymphocytic leukemia. CDR3s include the opening cysteine and the closing phenylalanine or tryptophan. A D gene is named only where the DNA matches it firmly. Only part of the rows carry a size: once, few, many, or a class if the clone is expanded.

>.|TRBV5-1|TRBJ1-5|.
TGCGCCAGCAGCGCAAGACCAGCCCGGCCCCAGCATTTT
CASSARPARPQHF
>TRBD2|TRBV28|TRBJ2-1|once
TGTGCCAGCAGTACCAAGCGGGAGGTGGTGAATGAGCAGTTCTTC
CASSTKREVVNEQFF
>TRBD2|TRBV27|TRBJ2-7|.
TGTGCCAGCAGTATCGCGACTAGCGGTTACGAGCAGTACTTC
CASSIATSGYEQYF
>.|TRBV12-5|TRBJ2-4|.
TGTGCTAGTGGTTTCTCAAATTCCGGCCCCCCTTATAGTCAGTACTTC
CASGFSNSGPPYSQYF
>.|TRBV19|TRBJ2-1|.
TGTGCCAGTAGAGGACCAGGGAGTTTCCGATTCTTC
CASRGPGSFRFF
>.|TRBV4-3|TRBJ2-1|.
TGCGCCAGCAGCCAAACAATCCATGAGCAGTTCTTC
CASSQTIHEQFF
>.|TRBV20-1|TRBJ2-2|few
TGCAGTGCTGAGGACACCGGGGAGCTGTTTTTT
CSAEDTGELFF
>TRBD2|TRBV11-2|TRBJ2-1|.
TGTGCCAGCAGCTTACTAGCGGGAGACAATGAGCAGTTCTTC
CASSLLAGDNEQFF
>.|TRBV5-1|TRBJ2-7|.
TGCGCCAGCAGCTTGCTCGTGGGAGACTCCTACGAGCAGTACTTC
CASSLLVGDSYEQYF
>TRBD1|TRBV6-6|TRBJ2-1|.
TGTGCCAGCAGTTACAGTTCCGGGACAGGGACCAATGAGCAGTTCTTC
CASSYSSGTGTNEQFF
>TRBD1|TRBV5-1|TRBJ1-1|few
TGCGCCAGCACCGAGGGGGCGTCAGGGACTGAAGCTTTCTTT
CASTEGASGTEAFF
>.|TRBV18|TRBJ2-7|.
TGTGCCAGCTCACAAGGTCTATACGAGCAGTACTTC
CASSQGLYEQYF
>.|TRBV9|TRBJ2-7|.
TGTGCCAGCAGCGTCGCCGGGGGCCAAAGGGATGAGCAGTACTTC
CASSVAGGQRDEQYF
>TRBD1|TRBV5-4|TRBJ2-7|.
TGTGCCAGCAGCCCCTGGACAGGGCAGTACGAGCAGTACTTC
CASSPWTGQYEQYF
>.|TRBV6-5|TRBJ2-7|once
TGTGCCAGCAGGGGGGGTTTCACGCGATTAAACGAGCAGTACTTC
CASRGGFTRLNEQYF
>TRBD2|TRBV10-2|TRBJ2-4|few
TGCGCCAGCAGTGACTTGGCGGGGGGGCTTTCGGGCATTCAGTACTTC
CASSDLAGGLSGIQYF
>.|TRBV2|TRBJ2-1|.
TGTGCCAGCAGTGAAGGGGAGAAGCAGTTCTTC
CASSEGEKQFF
>.|TRBV7-8|TRBJ2-3|.
TGTGCCAGCAGCTTAGTACGTCTGGCGGGATCAGATACGCAGTATTTT
CASSLVRLAGSDTQYF
>.|TRBV19|TRBJ1-2|.
TGTGCCAGTAGTATACCAGGGCCCACTATATATGGCTACACCTTC
CASSIPGPTIYGYTF
>.|TRBV19|TRBJ2-3|.
TGTGCCAGTAGTGCCCAGGTAGATACGCAGTATTTT
CASSAQVDTQYF
>TRBD2|TRBV28|TRBJ2-2|.
TGTGCCAGCACCCTCGGGGGGGTCCCGAGCGAGCTGTTTTTT
CASTLGGVPSELFF
>TRBD1|TRBV2|TRBJ1-1|.
TGTGCCAGCAGCTTACGACAGGGGGCGGTCGCTGAAGCTTTCTTT
CASSLRQGAVAEAFF
>.|TRBV5-4|TRBJ2-1|.
TGTGCCAGCAGCTTGGCGTCCGGGGACAATGATGAGCAGTTCTTC
CASSLASGDNDEQFF
>TRBD2|TRBV27|TRBJ2-7|.
TGTGCCAGCAGGTTGGCTAGCGGACAAACCTACGAGCAGTACTTC
CASRLASGQTYEQYF
>.|TRBV6-1|TRBJ1-4|.
TGTGCCAGCCGGACCACAACTAATGAAAAACTGTTTTTT
CASRTTTNEKLFF
>.|TRBV27|TRBJ2-1|.
TGTGCCAGCAGTTCGGATCAACGTTTCAATGAGCAGTTCTTC
CASSSDQRFNEQFF
>TRBD2|TRBV5-1|TRBJ2-1|once
TGCGCCAGCAGCTTGGAGGCTAGCGGATTATACAATGAGCAGTTCTTC
CASSLEASGLYNEQFF
>TRBD2|TRBV6-6|TRBJ2-5|.
TGTGCCAGCAGCCACGTGCGGGAGGGCGGCGGGACCCAGTACTTC
CASSHVREGGGTQYF
>.|TRBV14|TRBJ1-1|.
TGTGCCAGCACAATCTCAGGGTCCACTGAAGCTTTCTTT
CASTISGSTEAFF
>TRBD1|TRBV9|TRBJ1-5|.
TGTGCCAGCAGCGTAGGGGGACAGACCAATCAGCCCCAGCATTTT
CASSVGGQTNQPQHF
>.|TRBV6-5|TRBJ2-1|.
TGTGCCAGCGCCCCTGGGAGGTACAATGAGCAGTTCTTC
CASAPGRYNEQFF
>.|TRBV6-5|TRBJ1-5|.
TGTGCCAGCAGTTTGGGGACTAATAGCAATCAGCCCCAGCATTTT
CASSLGTNSNQPQHF
>.|TRBV6-1|TRBJ2-3|.
TGTGCCAGCAGTGCCCGACAGATGGACGTGGATACGCAGTATTTT
CASSARQMDVDTQYF
>TRBD2|TRBV5-4|TRBJ2-3|.
TGTGCCAGCAGCTTTCAGCGGGGTGGAGCAGATACGCAGTATTTT
CASSFQRGGADTQYF
>.|TRBV28|TRBJ2-7|.
TGTGCCAGCAGCCGCTCCTACGAGCAGTACTTC
CASSRSYEQYF
>.|TRBV5-4|TRBJ2-7|.
TGTGCCAGCAGCGCCGGGACACCGATCTCCTACGAGCAGTACTTC
CASSAGTPISYEQYF
>TRBD1|TRBV29-1|TRBJ1-1|.
TGCAGCGTTCGGACAGGGGGGAGCACTGAAGCTTTCTTT
CSVRTGGSTEAFF
>.|TRBV5-4|TRBJ1-1|.
TGTGCCAGCAGCTTTCCAACAGAAGCATCTGAAGCTTTCTTT
CASSFPTEASEAFF
>.|TRBV6-1|TRBJ2-7|few
TGTGCCAGCAGTGAAGTTCTTCGCCGCGAGCAGTACTTC
CASSEVLRREQYF
>.|TRBV6-1|TRBJ2-3|.
TGTGCCAGCAGTGAAGCGCTTCTGGGGGGACGTGATACGCAGTATTTT
CASSEALLGGRDTQYF
>.|TRBV27|TRBJ1-5|once
TGTGCCAGCAGTGGGGTTTTGGGCAATCAGCCCCAGCATTTT
CASSGVLGNQPQHF
>TRBD1|TRBV28|TRBJ2-7|.
TGTGCCAGCGCCAACTCCGGGACAGGGGTCTACGAGCAGTACTTC
CASANSGTGVYEQYF
>.|TRBV5-4|TRBJ2-7|.
TGTGCCAGCAGCCCACCAGCGGAGGGGTCCTACGAGCAGTACTTC
CASSPPAEGSYEQYF
>.|TRBV19|TRBJ2-7|.
TGTGCCAGTAGTATTGGGCAGAACTCCTACGAGCAGTACTTC
CASSIGQNSYEQYF
>.|TRBV6-6|TRBJ1-5|.
TGTGCCAGCAGTTACTCGTCGCAGGGGAATCAGCCCCAGCATTTT
CASSYSSQGNQPQHF
>.|TRBV18|TRBJ1-3|few
TGTGCCAGCTCACCCCTTTGGGAGGCCGGAAACACCATATATTTT
CASSPLWEAGNTIYF
>.|TRBV7-9|TRBJ2-3|.
TGTGCCAGCAGCGCTCGGCCCACAGATACGCAGTATTTT
CASSARPTDTQYF
>.|TRBV5-1|TRBJ2-7|.
TGCGCCAGCAGCTTGGAGGGTGGCTACGAGCAGTACTTC
CASSLEGGYEQYF
>.|TRBV27|TRBJ1-1|few
TGTGCCAGCAGTTTGCCCGGGGGCGCGACTGAAGCTTTCTTT
CASSLPGGATEAFF
>TRBD2|TRBV9|TRBJ2-7|.
TGTGCCAGCAGCGTAGCGGCGGGAGGTCCTTCCTACGAGCAGTACTTC
CASSVAAGGPSYEQYF
>.|TRBV5-4|TRBJ2-7|.
TGTGCCAGCAGCTCCGTAACAGGCTCCTACGAGCAGTACTTC
CASSSVTGSYEQYF
>.|TRBV6-6|TRBJ2-1|.
TGTGCCAGCAGTTACTCGAAGTGGGGCAATGAGCAGTTCTTC
CASSYSKWGNEQFF
>TRBD1|TRBV6-5|TRBJ1-2|.
TGTGCCAGCAGTTACACTCAACAGGGGGGGTATGGCTACACCTTC
CASSYTQQGGYGYTF
>.|TRBV6-1|TRBJ2-7|.
TGTGCCAGCAGTGTAGAAAGGGGCATGGGGTACGAGCAGTACTTC
CASSVERGMGYEQYF
>.|TRBV7-9|TRBJ2-1|.
TGTGCCAGCAGCTGGAGGGCCGTAGTCCCCTACAATGAGCAGTTCTTC
CASSWRAVVPYNEQFF